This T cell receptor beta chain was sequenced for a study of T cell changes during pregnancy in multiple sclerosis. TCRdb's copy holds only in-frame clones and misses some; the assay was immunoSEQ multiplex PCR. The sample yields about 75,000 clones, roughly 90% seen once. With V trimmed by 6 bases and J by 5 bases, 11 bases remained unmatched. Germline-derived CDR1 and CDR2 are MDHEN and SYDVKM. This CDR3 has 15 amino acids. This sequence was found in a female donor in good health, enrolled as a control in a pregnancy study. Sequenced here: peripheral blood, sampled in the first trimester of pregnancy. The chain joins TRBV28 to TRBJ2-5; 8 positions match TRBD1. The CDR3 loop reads CASRSTTGVRETQYF. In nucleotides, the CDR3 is TGTGCCAGCAGGTCTACGACAGGGGTAAGGGAGACCCAGTACTTC. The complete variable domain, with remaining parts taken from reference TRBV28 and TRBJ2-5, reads DVKVTQSSRYLVKRTGEKVFLECVQDMDHENMFWYRQDPGLGLRLIYFSYDVKMKEKGDIPEGYSVSREKKERFSLILESASTNQTSMYLCASRSTTGVRETQYFGPGTRLLVL.